These T cell receptor beta chains were read from a single sample in a study of blood T cell repertoires in COVID-19. TCRdb keeps only in-frame clones here, not all; method: immunoSEQ multiplex PCR. The data contain some 220,000 clones, approximately 78% of them singletons. Sequencing used peripheral blood. These receptors were obtained from a woman in her 70s with COVID-19, enrolled during active disease. The CDR3 runs from the conserved cysteine through the conserved F or W. D genes are given only for firm matches. For some rows the clone size is stated as once, few or many, or as a class when expanded; others skip it.

v_gene	j_gene	abundance	d_gene	CDR3aa
TRBV7-9	TRBJ2-1	NA	TRBD2	CASSLFLAVNEQFF
TRBV3-1/TRBV3-2	TRBJ2-1	NA	NA	CASSAPRDPPNEQFF
TRBV9	TRBJ1-3	NA	NA	CASSLALGSILSGNTIYF
TRBV18	TRBJ2-5	NA	TRBD1	CASSRGLQGETQYF
TRBV11-2	TRBJ2-7	NA	TRBD2	CASSPLRTSVAEQYF
TRBV10-1	TRBJ1-6	once	NA	CASSGGTGSESPLHF
TRBV5-1	TRBJ1-3	few	TRBD1	CASSPGQGAGNTIYF
TRBV29-1	TRBJ2-3	NA	TRBD2	CSVGPLMAGGTDTQYF
TRBV28	TRBJ1-1	NA	NA	CASSQPSGRTEAFF
TRBV30	TRBJ1-3	NA	TRBD1	CAWRTGTGLYF
TRBV6-2/TRBV6-3	TRBJ2-7	NA	TRBD2	CASSPTGGAYEQYF
TRBV18	TRBJ1-6	NA	TRBD1	CASSPDRGGLSPLHF
TRBV5-1	TRBJ1-4	once	NA	CASSSGHATNEKLFF
TRBV6-4	TRBJ2-3	NA	NA	CASSPPERGTDTQYF
TRBV7-9	TRBJ2-1	NA	TRBD2	CASSLAGTSGSEQFF
TRBV19	TRBJ1-1	NA	TRBD1	CASSTARQGEAEAFF
TRBV24-1	TRBJ2-1	NA	NA	CATSDPGTHNEQFF
TRBV7-2	TRBJ2-1	NA	TRBD1	CASSLDRGSYNEQFF
TRBV5-1	TRBJ2-1	NA	NA	CASSGGYNEQFF
TRBV30	TRBJ2-1	NA	TRBD2	CAWSPTSGNRNEQFF
TRBV28	TRBJ2-7	NA	NA	CASSFLGFTAYEQYF
TRBV29-1	TRBJ2-7	NA	TRBD1	CSVPGQGRYEQYF
TRBV28	TRBJ2-3	NA	TRBD2	CASSGSPAGGPDTQYF
TRBV29-1	TRBJ1-2	NA	NA	CSVEPVAGAYGYTF
TRBV19	TRBJ1-2	NA	NA	CASSMGGTDYGYTF
TRBV19	TRBJ1-3	NA	TRBD1	CASTQGARSGNTIYF
TRBV9	TRBJ2-5	NA	TRBD2	CASSLRGLAGVEETQYF
TRBV18	TRBJ1-1	few	NA	CASSPTGSKTEAFF
TRBV19	TRBJ2-1	NA	NA	CASSMRSGSGSYNEQFF
TRBV28	TRBJ1-2	NA	TRBD1	CASFLPGQGAFSGYTF
TRBV7-3	TRBJ1-2	once	NA	CASSPTLGSNYGYTF
TRBV19	TRBJ1-5	few	NA	CASSFSARDTYQPQHF
TRBV19	TRBJ1-6	NA	TRBD1	CASSTTGAGGYSPLHF
TRBV11-2	TRBJ1-5	few	NA	CASSQGSNQPQHF
TRBV19	TRBJ2-7	NA	NA	CASSERGSQLYEQYF
TRBV7-6	TRBJ2-1	once	NA	CASSFSAAYLNNEQFF
TRBV7-3	TRBJ2-7	NA	NA	CASSLGAGGEQYF
TRBV5-6	TRBJ1-6	NA	NA	CASSLTESANSPLHF